This T cell receptor (beta chain) was sequenced for a study of blood T cell repertoires in COVID-19. Germline V gene sequence: CDR1 MGHRA, CDR2 YSYEKL. This CDR3 has 15 residues. V was cut by 4 bases and J by 8 bases, with 18 bases left in between. Methods used by the authors: Reference gene primer amplification gave estimated nucleated cell counts. Sequenced by immunoSEQ multiplex PCR; TCRdb stores in-frame clones only, minus some. The V and J calls and the clone size are those of that table, but D and trimming were determined from the DNA. The sample yields about 470,000 clones, approximately 86% seen once.

The receptor's source is a woman under 30 who had recovered from COVID-19. The material sequenced was PBMCs or T cells enriched from blood (not recorded which). This sequence joins TRBV4-1 and TRBJ2-4; D possibly corresponds to TRBD2 (6 bases). The CDR3, as DNA: TGCGCCAGCAGCCTGGGACCGGACGGGGGAGACATTCAGTACTTC. Its protein product is CASSLGPDGGDIQYF.